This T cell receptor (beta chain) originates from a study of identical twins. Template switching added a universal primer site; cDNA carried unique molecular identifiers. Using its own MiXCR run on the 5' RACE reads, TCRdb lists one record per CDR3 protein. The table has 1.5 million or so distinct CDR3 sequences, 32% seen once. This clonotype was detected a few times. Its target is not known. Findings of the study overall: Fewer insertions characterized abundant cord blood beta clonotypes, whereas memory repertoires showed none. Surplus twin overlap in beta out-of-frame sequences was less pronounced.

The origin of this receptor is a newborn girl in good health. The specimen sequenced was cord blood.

In DNA, the CDR3 is TGCAGTGAACTTGGGGCTAGCACAGATACGCAGTATTTT. It codes for CSELGASTDTQYF. This chain joins TRBV20-1 and TRBJ2-3, with D possibly matching TRBD1 (5 bases). The germline V gene encodes CDR1 DFQATT and CDR2 SNEGSKA (reference sequence). The germline V and J ends were trimmed by 7 bases and 0 bases, with 11 bases remaining between them. The CDR3 extends over 13 amino acids.